This TCR beta chain originates from a study of vaccination effects on CD4 cells after COVID-19. ViraFEST expansion of antigen-specific CD4+ T cells with viral peptide pools preceded sequencing. With approximately 10 days of culture completed, CD4+ T cells were isolated. Participants got two doses of BNT162b2 or mRNA-1273 vaccine. Vaccinated recipients, who were negative for nucleocapsid antibodies, had no history of SARS-CoV-2 infection. Sequenced by immunoSEQ multiplex PCR; TCRdb stores in-frame clones only, minus some. Among 25,000 to 30,000 clones listed, roughly 74% were seen once. As for this clone: Its matching antigen is unknown.

This sample comprised CD4+ T cells from PBMCs cultured with HCoV-OC43 spike peptides, obtained after COVID-19 vaccination. Subset denoted: HCoV-OC43 spike overlapping peptide pool stimulation. This sequence originates from a human donor who received a COVID-19 vaccine.

CDR3 nucleotide sequence: TGCGCCAGCAGCCGTGAACAGTCAATCTATGGCTACACCTTC. Residues: CASSREQSIYGYTF. This rearrangement joins TRBV5-1 to TRBJ1-2; D is undetermined. Trimming removed 4 bases at V and 4 bases at J, with 14 bases between. The CDR3 sequence is 14 residues long. Looked up from germline, CDR1 is SGHRS and CDR2 is YFSETQ.